The 29 T cell receptor beta chains presented below share a single source sample, sequenced in a study of T-cell memory formation after mild COVID-19. Each CDR3 protein is one row after TCRdb ran MiXCR on the 5' RACE reads. The table has 120,000 to 150,000 distinct CDR3 sequences, more than 13% seen once. Material for sequencing was PBMCs or a T cell subset sorted from them (not recorded which). These receptors all come from an adult woman who had mild COVID-19 (a few samples of this study predate the infection). Cell type and time point are not known.

This clonotype was seen repeatedly, ten times or more. The V gene is TRBV15, the J gene TRBJ2-1, with 12 positions matching TRBD2. CDR1 and CDR2 from the germline V gene are LNHNV and YYDKDF (reference sequence). The ends lost 5 bases at V and 4 bases at J; junction bases unmatched: 3. This CDR3 region has 15 residues. The DNA of the CDR3 is TGTGCCACCAGCTTGGGGACTAGCGGGTACAATGAGCAGTTCTTC. Translated: CATSLGTSGYNEQFF.

In this sample, this clonotype turned up a few times. The rearrangement uses TRBV30 and TRBJ2-1; 10 bases align to TRBD1. The CDR3 totals 15 residues. In germline, CDR1 is GTSNPN, CDR2 SVGIG (reference sequence). The ends lost 8 bases at V and 9 bases at J; junction bases unmatched: 16. The CDR3 coding sequence is TGTGCCGGACCGCCGGGACAGGGGCTGGAAAGTGAGCAGTTCTTC. This sequence encodes CAGPPGQGLESEQFF.

This clonotype was recorded many times. The chain links TRBV7-6 to TRBJ2-5; D is ambiguous. Trimming took 3 bases from V and 2 from J, leaving 7 bases between them. Germline V gene data show CDR1 as SGHVS and CDR2 as FNYEAQ. The CDR3 consists of 13 residues. The CDR3 loop is CASSFARQETQYF. CDR3 coding DNA: TGTGCCAGCAGCTTTGCTAGACAAGAGACCCAGTACTTC.

This clonotype was detected a few times. The chain joins TRBV6-5 to TRBJ1-1; D not certain. The V and J ends lost 2 bases and 4 bases respectively, with 8 bases between them. The CDR3 runs to 13 residues. Per germline, CDR1 MNHEY and CDR2 SVGAGI. The CDR3 region is CASSYVGGTEAFF. The CDR3 bases are TGTGCCAGCAGTTACGTGGGTGGCACTGAAGCTTTCTTT.

This clonotype was counted between two and nine times. V usage is TRBV5-1 and J usage is TRBJ1-1; TRBD1 matches at 8 bases. Trimming removed 4 bases from V and 0 bases from J; junction bases left unmatched: 5. The CDR3 sequence is 15 residues long. Germline assignment: CDR1 SGHRS and CDR2 YFSETQ. The CDR3 nucleotides read TGCGCCAGCAGCCCGGGACAGGCCCTGAACACTGAAGCTTTCTTT. It specifies CASSPGQALNTEAFF.

This clonotype was seen only a few times. The chain links TRBV4-1 to TRBJ2-2; the D gene could be TRBD1 or TRBD2 (5 bases each). Germline V gene lookup returns CDR1 MGHRA and CDR2 YSYEKL. The CDR3 spans 16 residues. In DNA form, the CDR3 reads TGCGCTGGGAGTCACCCGAGGGGCTCCTACAGCGGGGAGCTGTTTTTT. Residues: CAGSHPRGSYSGELFF.

The chain has TRBV24-1 and TRBJ2-4; D is perhaps TRBD1 (6 bases). Trimming left V 8 bases short and J 1 base short, with 17 bases between. CDR3 length: 16 amino acids. Germline V gene lookup returns CDR1 KGHDR and CDR2 SFDVKD. CDR3 DNA sequence: TGTGCCACCAAGCTTTGCTGGGGGCGCGCCAAAAACATTCAGTACTTC. Translation: CATKLCWGRAKNIQYF.

This clonotype was seen a few times. The chain carries TRBV7-9 and TRBJ2-1; a possible D gene is TRBD1 (6 bases). CDR3 length: 14 amino acids. The V and J ends lost 5 bases and 2 bases respectively, with 10 bases between them. Germline assignment: CDR1 SEHNR and CDR2 FQNEAQ (reference sequence). The CDR3 reads CASSGQSAYNEQFF. The CDR3 nucleotides are TGTGCCAGCAGCGGACAGTCGGCCTACAATGAGCAGTTCTTC.

This clonotype was counted a few times. The chain combines TRBV19 with TRBJ1-1; TRBD1 is a possible D gene (5 bases). Germline V gives CDR1 LNHDA, CDR2 SQIVND (reference sequence). CDR3 size: 13 residues. V lost 3 bases to trimming and J lost 5 bases, with 10 bases between them. The CDR3 here is CASSIRGWTEAFF. CDR3 DNA: TGTGCCAGTAGTATCCGGGGGTGGACTGAAGCTTTCTTT.

This clonotype was counted many times. The CDR3 sequence: CASSLSTVLNTEAFF. CDR3 sequence (DNA): TGCGCCAGCAGCTTGTCGACAGTCCTGAACACTGAAGCTTTCTTT. This chain uses TRBV5-1 with TRBJ1-1; D may be TRBD1 (5 bases). Trimming shortened V by 1 base and J by 0 bases, and 10 bases separated the two germline ends. From germline, CDR1 is SGHRS and CDR2 YFSETQ. CDR3 length: 15 amino acids.

This chain joins TRBV6-2 or TRBV6-3 and TRBJ2-1, with 12 bases identical to TRBD2. V lost 3 bases, J lost 7 bases, and 1 base stayed unmatched. Per the germline V gene, CDR1 is MNHEY and CDR2 is SVGEGT. The CDR3 loop spans 14 amino acids. Here the CDR3 reads CASSYGLAGNEQFF. DNA for the CDR3: TGTGCCAGCAGTTATGGACTAGCGGGAAATGAGCAGTTCTTC.

This clonotype turned up a few times. The chain joins TRBV24-1 to TRBJ1-5; D gene ambiguous. Germline V CDR1 and CDR2: KGHDR, SFDVKD. V lost 4 bases and J lost 0, with 9 bases in between. The CDR3 has 15 residues. CDR3 sequence (DNA): TGTGCCACCAGTGACCGTGACGGTAGCAATCAGCCCCAGCATTTT. Translation gives CATSDRDGSNQPQHF.

This clonotype has just one count. The chain recombines TRBV7-9 with TRBJ2-3; 8 bases agree with TRBD1. The CDR3 length is 15 residues. Looked up from germline, CDR1 is SEHNR and CDR2 is FQNEAQ (reference sequence). With 1 base clipped from V and 6 bases from J, the junction kept 6 bases outside the gene matches. This CDR3 is CASSLGTGFFDTQYF. The DNA for the CDR3 is TGTGCCAGCAGCTTAGGGACAGGGTTCTTCGATACGCAGTATTTT.

This clonotype appeared a few times. V and J are TRBV3-1 and TRBJ2-7; 7 positions match TRBD1. Germline V gives CDR1 LGHDT, CDR2 YNNKEL (reference sequence). V was clipped by 4 bases and J by 0 bases; unmatched bases: 12. This CDR3 is 17 amino acids long. CDR3 nucleotides: TGTGCCAGCAGCCTTTCGGACCTGGGGACAGCCTCCTACGAGCAGTACTTC. It specifies CASSLSDLGTASYEQYF.

The chain couples TRBV3-1 to TRBJ2-1, with D maybe TRBD1 (6 bases). V gave up 3 bases and J gave up 2 bases, with 8 bases separating them. CDR1 and CDR2 from the germline V gene are LGHDT and YNNKEL (reference sequence). This CDR3 is built from 14 residues. The CDR3 sequence is CASSQDSTYNEQFF. As DNA, the CDR3 is TGTGCCAGCAGCCAGGACAGTACCTACAATGAGCAGTTCTTC.

There are a few counts of this clonotype. The CDR3, as DNA: TGCAGTGCTAGAGATGGCCTGAGCTCCTACAATGAGCAGTTCTTC. Translating it yields CSARDGLSSYNEQFF. V is TRBV20-1 and J is TRBJ2-1; D not resolved. This CDR3 is built from 15 residues. Trimming pared 0 bases from V and 0 bases from J, leaving 9 bases between. CDR1 is DFQATT and CDR2 is SNEGSKA in the germline V gene (reference sequence).

This clonotype was counted many times. The chain combines TRBV9 with TRBJ2-5, with D perhaps TRBD1 (6 bases). In germline, CDR1 is SGDLS, CDR2 YYNGEE. The CDR3 has 13 amino acids. V dropped 4 bases and J dropped 2 bases, with 9 bases sitting between them. In DNA form, the CDR3 reads TGTGCCAGCAGCCTTAGGGGGCAAGAGACCCAGTACTTC. Translated, it gives CASSLRGQETQYF.

There are many counts of this clonotype. V gene TRBV7-2 combines with J gene TRBJ2-1, with 11 bases that match TRBD2. CDR1 and CDR2 (germline): SGHTA, FQGNSA. The CDR3 spans 16 residues. Trimming removed 3 bases from V and 6 bases from J; junction bases left unmatched: 7. Written as DNA, the CDR3 is TGTGCCAGCAGCTTGTTTTCTGGGACTAGCGGCAATGAGCAGTTCTTC. This gives the protein CASSLFSGTSGNEQFF.

This chain joins TRBV27 and TRBJ1-1; possible D gene TRBD1, 5 bases. The V and J ends lost 2 bases and 3 bases respectively, with 10 bases between them. Germline lookup yields CDR1 MNHEY and CDR2 SMNVEV (reference sequence). The CDR3 totals 14 residues. In DNA, the CDR3 is TGTGCCAGCAGTTTAGTACTGGGGGACACTGAAGCTTTCTTT. Translated, it gives CASSLVLGDTEAFF.

The table lists this clonotype with a few counts. The chain combines TRBV12-3 or TRBV12-4 with TRBJ1-1, with no clear D. The CDR3 spans 11 residues. V was pared by 4 bases and J by 8 bases, with 8 bases between. The CDR3 DNA reads as TGTGCCAGCAGTTCCACAGCCGAAGCTTTCTTT. Translation: CASSSTAEAFF.

This clonotype was seen more than once but under ten times. The CDR3 coding sequence is TGTGCCAGCAACCCGACAGGGACCCCGACTGAAGCTTTCTTT. Translated, it gives CASNPTGTPTEAFF. The rearrangement uses TRBV12-3 or TRBV12-4 and TRBJ1-1, with TRBD1 matching 7 bases. The trim removed 7 bases at V and 5 bases at J, leaving 10 bases unmatched. This CDR3 spans 14 amino acids.

This clonotype showed up just a few times. V usage is TRBV5-1 and J usage is TRBJ1-2; the D gene is possibly TRBD1 (6 bases). V gave up 0 bases and J gave up 4 bases, with 22 bases separating them. Germline assignment: CDR1 SGHRS and CDR2 YFSETQ. This CDR3 is 18 amino acids long. The DNA of the CDR3 is TGCGCCAGCAGCTTGGTGGTAAGGGACACAACCTACGTCTATGGCTACACCTTC. Protein product: CASSLVVRDTTYVYGYTF.

This clonotype appeared a few times. The chain couples TRBV4-3 to TRBJ2-3; D uncertain. The ends were cut back, 0 bases at V and 8 bases at J, with 18 bases in the middle. The germline V gene has CDR1 LGHNA and CDR2 YSLEER. The CDR3 is made up of 16 amino acids. The CDR3 nucleotides are TGCGCCAGCAGCCAAGATTTAGCAGGCCAGCTGAGTACGCAGTATTTT. Amino acids: CASSQDLAGQLSTQYF.

In this sample, this clonotype turned up a few times. This chain joins TRBV12-3 or TRBV12-4 and TRBJ1-5; no clear D. V was trimmed by 11 bases and J by 6 bases, leaving 11 bases between them. The CDR3 runs to 11 residues. CDR3 region: CASALGQPQHF. As DNA, the CDR3 is TGTGCCTCGGCCCTGGGTCAGCCCCAGCATTTT.

This clonotype has only a few counts. This chain connects TRBV20-1 to TRBJ2-1; either TRBD1 or TRBD2 may fit D (5 bases each). V was cut by 1 base and J by 0 bases, with 13 bases left in between. This CDR3 contains 16 residues. Germline V lookup: CDR1 DFQATT, CDR2 SNEGSKA (reference sequence). The CDR3 region has the DNA TGCAGTGCTAGAGGGGACCGGAGTAGCTCCTACAATGAGCAGTTCTTC. As protein: CSARGDRSSSYNEQFF.

V is TRBV25-1 and J is TRBJ2-7; D is ambiguous. The V end lost 2 bases, the J end lost 4 bases, and 15 bases lay between the germline ends. CDR1 and CDR2 (germline): MGHDK, SYGVNS. The CDR3 is 15 amino acids. CDR3 region: CASSEEVGLPYEQYF. CDR3 sequence (DNA): TGTGCCAGCAGTGAAGAGGTGGGGTTGCCATACGAGCAGTACTTC.

The chain joins TRBV4-3 to TRBJ2-3; no clear D gene. The CDR3 is 20 amino acids. Looked up from germline, CDR1 is LGHNA and CDR2 is YSLEER. V lost 0 bases to trimming and J lost 6 bases, with 28 bases between them. CDR3 in amino acids: CASSQDGSDSRQENGDTQYF. As DNA, the CDR3 is TGCGCCAGCAGCCAAGACGGCAGTGACTCTCGGCAGGAGAACGGGGATACGCAGTATTTT.

The chain combines TRBV4-3 with TRBJ2-1, with 14 bases identical to TRBD2. The CDR3 spans 15 residues. The germline V gene has CDR1 LGHNA and CDR2 YSLEER. V gave up 4 bases and J gave up 7 bases; unmatched junction bases: 3. The CDR3 loop reads CASSPGTSGGNEQFF. The CDR3 DNA follows: TGCGCCAGCAGCCCCGGGACTAGCGGGGGAAATGAGCAGTTCTTC.

The chain is built from TRBV11-3 and TRBJ2-1; 8 bases are shared with TRBD2. CDR3 size: 18 residues. V gave up 0 bases and J gave up 2 bases; unmatched junction bases: 9. Germline assignment: CDR1 SGHNT and CDR2 YENEEA. Written as DNA, the CDR3 is TGTGCCAGCAGCTTAGATTATCTAACTAGCGGCGCCTACAATGAGCAGTTCTTC. Translated, it gives CASSLDYLTSGAYNEQFF.